The clone carrying this T cell receptor (beta chain) showed up many times. What it binds is unknown. Uncontrolled infection, other autoimmune disease, pregnancy and lactation each barred patients from inclusion. These data originate in a study of T cells in Graves' hyperthyroidism and ophthalmopathy. Findings of the study overall: Within blood appeared most thyroid clonotypes that had expanded above 0.001.

Amplification targeted TCR beta CDR3 regions from RNA transcripts. Carried out on the TCR CDR3, a first-round RT-PCR used the HTBI primer set. Using its own MiXCR run on the multiplex PCR reads, TCRdb lists one record per CDR3 protein. Found here are around 390,000 distinct CDR3 sequences, around 13% of them singletons; the top ten hold about 18%. The ends were cut back, 3 bases at V and 6 bases at J, with 18 bases in the middle. Germline assignment: CDR1 SGHVS and CDR2 FNYEAQ. The length of the CDR3 is 15 residues. The V and J genes are TRBV7-6 and TRBJ2-7, with D possibly being TRBD1 or TRBD2 (5 bases each). The TCR sequence derives from a woman in her thirties with Graves' ophthalmopathy. The material sequenced was blood. CDR3 DNA sequence: TGTGCCAGCAGCTTGAGGGCCCAAGCTGGGGGCGAGCAGTACTTC. This gives the protein CASSLRAQAGGEQYF.